A single sample gave rise to the 30 T cell receptor beta chains below, sequenced in a study of T cell responses to AZD1222 COVID-19 vaccine. Libraries were prepared by immunoSEQ multiplex PCR; TCRdb keeps only in-frame clonotypes and omits some of them. This repertoire shows approximately 75,000 clones, about nine tenths found once; its top ten account for approximately 1.4%. The material was peripheral blood, obtained 28 days after the second AZD1222 dose. The receptors come from an adult who received the AZD1222 COVID-19 vaccine.

This chain connects TRBV5-8 to TRBJ1-4, with TRBD1 identical over 10 bases. This CDR3 contains 14 residues. Per the germline V gene, CDR1 is SGHTS and CDR2 is YDEGEE. V trimming: 4 bases; J trimming: 7 bases; junction bases outside the gene matches: 4. The CDR3 loop is CASSEGTGAEKLFF. CDR3 sequence (DNA): TGTGCCAGCAGCGAGGGGACAGGGGCTGAAAAACTGTTTTTT.

The chain is built from TRBV30 and TRBJ1-2, with 8 nucleotides matching TRBD1. Germline lookup yields CDR1 GTSNPN and CDR2 SVGIG (reference sequence). This CDR3 comprises 13 residues. Trimming cost V 2 bases and J 8 bases; bases outside gene matches: 7. The CDR3 sequence: CAWSRTDREGYTF. Here the CDR3 DNA reads TGTGCCTGGAGTCGGACGGACAGGGAAGGCTACACCTTC. The full variable domain, its missing parts supplied by reference TRBV30 and TRBJ1-2, is SQTIHQWPATLVQPVGSPLSLECTVEGTSNPNLYWYRQAAGRGLQLLFYSVGIGQISSEVPQNLSASRPQDRQFILSSKKLLLSDSGFYLCAWSRTDREGYTFGSGTRLTVV.

The V and J genes are TRBV9 and TRBJ2-5; the match to TRBD2 covers 9 bases. V lost 0 bases to trimming and J lost 2 bases; unmatched junction nucleotides: 14. The CDR3 is 19 amino acids. Germline V gene data show CDR1 as SGDLS and CDR2 as YYNGEE. CDR3: CASSVGVGGLAGRQETQYF. The DNA of the CDR3 is TGTGCCAGCAGCGTAGGGGTAGGAGGGCTAGCGGGGCGACAAGAGACCCAGTACTTC.

In DNA form, the CDR3 reads TGTGCCCAACCCGATGGCAGCTTCGCAGATACGCAGTATTTT. It is translated as CAQPDGSFADTQYF. This chain links TRBV21-1 with TRBJ2-3. TRBV21-1 represents a pseudogene. The CDR3 has 14 amino acids.

The V and J genes are TRBV5-6 and TRBJ1-1; D remains ambiguous. This CDR3 has 13 residues. Germline V gene lookup returns CDR1 SGHDT and CDR2 YYEEEE. V was cut by 7 bases and J by 2 bases, with 12 bases left in between. The CDR3 sequence: CASSRGPNTEAFF. The CDR3 bases are TGTGCCAGCTCGCGTGGGCCCAACACTGAAGCTTTCTTT.

The chain uses TRBV3-1 (or the pseudogene TRBV3-2) and TRBJ1-1; D might be TRBD1 (5 bases). Germline assignment: CDR1 LGHDT and CDR2 YNNKEL (reference sequence). Trimming cost V 3 bases and J 1 base, with 12 bases left between them. This CDR3 comprises 15 residues. CDR3 residues: CASSHHSGQNTEAFF. The CDR3 bases are TGTGCCAGCAGCCACCACAGCGGACAGAACACTGAAGCTTTCTTT.

The chain couples TRBV19 to TRBJ1-5, with 7 bases lining up with TRBD1. Germline V gene sequence: CDR1 LNHDA, CDR2 SQIVND (reference sequence). With V trimmed by 4 bases and J by 1 base, 13 bases remained unmatched. The CDR3 length is 18 residues. CDR3: CASSTGQSLGRSNQPQHF. The CDR3 DNA follows: TGTGCCAGTAGTACGGGACAGTCCCTGGGTAGGAGCAATCAGCCCCAGCATTTT. The whole variable domain, remainder taken from reference TRBV19 and TRBJ1-5, is DGGITQSPKYLFRKEGQNVTLSCEQNLNHDAMYWYRQDPGQGLRLIYYSQIVNDFQKGDIAEGYSVSREKKESFPLTVTSAQKNPTAFYLCASSTGQSLGRSNQPQHFGDGTRLSIL.

CDR3 nucleotides: TGTGCCAGCACTTTAACAGCAGGGAACCCAGATACGCAGTATTTT. Residues: CASTLTAGNPDTQYF. This sequence joins TRBV6-5 and TRBJ2-3; TRBD1 might be the D (5 bases). The germline V and J ends were trimmed by 7 bases and 4 bases, with 18 bases remaining between them. CDR1 is MNHEY and CDR2 is SVGAGI in the germline V gene. CDR3 length equals 15 residues.

The rearrangement uses TRBV6-5 and TRBJ1-6; possibly TRBD1 for D (5 bases). The ends were cut back, 7 bases at V and 4 bases at J, with 8 bases in the middle. The CDR3 sequence is 13 residues long. Germline V gene data show CDR1 as MNHEY and CDR2 as SVGAGI. CDR3 sequence (DNA): TGTGCCAGCAACGCAGGGTATAATTCACCCCTCCACTTT. Protein: CASNAGYNSPLHF.

The rearrangement joins TRBV7-2 to TRBJ2-7, with D possibly called TRBD1 or TRBD2 (6 bases each). The germline V and J ends were trimmed by 1 base and 2 bases, with 12 bases remaining between them. CDR1 SGHTA and CDR2 FQGNSA come from the germline V gene. The CDR3 has 15 amino acids. CDR3 nucleotides: TGTGCCAGCAGCTTAGTATCCGGGGGCCCCTACGAGCAGTACTTC. Amino acids: CASSLVSGGPYEQYF.

The rearrangement links TRBV28 to TRBJ2-7; D gene ambiguous. Trimming took off 3 bases at V and 3 bases at J, with 3 bases between the two ends. CDR1 and CDR2 from the germline V gene are MDHEN and SYDVKM. The CDR3 totals 11 residues. The CDR3 DNA sequence: TGTGCCAGCAGTTTTGGCTACGAGCAGTACTTC. Translating gives CASSFGYEQYF.

The rearrangement links TRBV12-3 or TRBV12-4 to TRBJ1-5, with D uncertain. The CDR3 runs to 13 residues. Deletions cut 5 bases from V and 5 bases from J, with 10 bases between. In nucleotides, the CDR3 is TGTGCCAGCAGTCCGACCGGGTATCAGCCCCAGCATTTT. This gives the protein CASSPTGYQPQHF.

The rearrangement joins TRBV19 to TRBJ2-3; 8 bases line up with TRBD2. There are 16 residues in the CDR3. With V trimmed by 5 bases and J by 3 bases, 10 bases remained unmatched. From germline, CDR1 is LNHDA and CDR2 SQIVND (reference sequence). The CDR3 DNA reads as TGTGCCAGTAGTGGGACTAGTGTGTTGGGGACAGATACGCAGTATTTT. Its translation: CASSGTSVLGTDTQYF.

This clone was counted a single time. V gene TRBV28 combines with J gene TRBJ1-2; D perhaps matches TRBD1 (5 bases). The CDR3 is 13 amino acids. CDR1 is MDHEN and CDR2 is SYDVKM in the germline V gene. V was trimmed by 8 bases and J by 3 bases, leaving 13 bases between them. CDR3 DNA sequence: TGTGCCAGCTCTCGTCCAGGGTACTATGGCTACACCTTC. Amino acids: CASSRPGYYGYTF.

This clone was seen once. J is TRBJ2-3 and V is TRBV7-3; no clear D gene. This CDR3 has 13 residues. Looked up from germline, CDR1 is SGHTA and CDR2 is FQGTGA. Trimming took 5 bases from V and 6 from J, leaving 12 bases between them. The CDR3 DNA sequence: TGTGCCAGCAGCCTCAATATGATGGATACGCAGTATTTT. Its translation is CASSLNMMDTQYF.

There are a few counts of this clone. V usage is TRBV18 and J usage is TRBJ1-2, with 9 nucleotides matching TRBD1. V gave up 2 bases and J gave up 2 bases; unmatched junction bases: 9. Germline assignment: CDR1 KGHSH and CDR2 LQKENI. CDR3 size: 17 residues. In nucleotides, the CDR3 is TGTGCCAGCTCACCAACAGGGGGCTACGTCCAGAACTATGGCTACACCTTC. This sequence encodes CASSPTGGYVQNYGYTF.

The chain links TRBV6-5 to TRBJ1-1; the D gene is possibly TRBD1 (5 bases). The V end lost 6 bases, the J end lost 1 base, and 9 bases lay between the germline ends. Germline-derived CDR1 and CDR2 are MNHEY and SVGAGI. The CDR3 runs 13 residues. CDR3: CASSNGANTEAFF. DNA for the CDR3: TGTGCCAGCAGCAACGGGGCGAACACTGAAGCTTTCTTT.

V is TRBV27 and J is TRBJ2-5, with 16 bases identical to TRBD2. The V segment lost 5 bases and the J segment 5 bases; nucleotides outside the gene matches: 11. The CDR3 is made up of 18 amino acids. The germline V gene encodes CDR1 MNHEY and CDR2 SMNVEV (reference sequence). The DNA for the CDR3 is TGTGCCAGCAGTATCCAACCGGGACTAGCGGGGGGGATCGAGACCCAGTACTTC. It codes for CASSIQPGLAGGIETQYF.

In nucleotides, the CDR3 is TGTGCCAGCAGCTTGGAGGGGACAGGGATCCTATGGAATCAGCCCCAGCATTTT. Translating it yields CASSLEGTGILWNQPQHF. The chain couples TRBV5-5 to TRBJ1-5, with 9 positions matching TRBD1. V lost 0 bases to trimming and J lost 4 bases; unmatched junction nucleotides: 11. Germline CDR1 reads SGHKS; CDR2 reads YYEKEE (reference sequence). The CDR3 loop spans 18 amino acids. Variable domain in full (rest from reference TRBV5-5 and TRBJ1-5): DAGVTQSPTHLIKTRGQQVTLRCSPISGHKSVSWYQQVLGQGPQFIFQYYEKEERGRGNFPDRFSARQFPNYSSELNVNALLLGDSALYLCASSLEGTGILWNQPQHFGDGTRLSIL.

This chain links TRBV19 with TRBJ1-6, with D perhaps TRBD1 (5 bases). This CDR3 is built from 16 residues. Germline values: CDR1 LNHDA, CDR2 SQIVND (reference sequence). V shed 7 bases and J shed 9 bases, with 22 bases lying between them. CDR3: CASTAPEQGRTSPLHF. Here the CDR3 DNA reads TGTGCCAGTACCGCCCCCGAGCAGGGTAGAACTTCACCCCTCCACTTT.

The J gene is TRBJ2-3, the V gene TRBV3-1 (or the pseudogene TRBV3-2); 7 nucleotides align to TRBD2. J gave up 11 bases and V 0 bases, and 8 bases lay outside the gene matches. The CDR3 is 14 residues long. From germline, CDR1 is LGHDT and CDR2 YNNKEL (reference sequence). Here the CDR3 DNA reads TGTGCCAGCAGCCAAGAGGGGGGGGAATCGAAGCAGTATTTT. Its protein product is CASSQEGGESKQYF.

J is TRBJ2-3 and V is TRBV24-1; TRBD2 matches at 13 bases. CDR1 is KGHDR, CDR2 SFDVKD, per germline. This CDR3 region has 21 residues. The ends lost 4 bases at V and 6 bases at J; junction bases unmatched: 21. The CDR3 DNA reads as TGTGCCACCAGTGACCATAGGACAGGGGGACTAGCGGGGATCTTCAGGGATACGCAGTATTTT. Amino acids: CATSDHRTGGLAGIFRDTQYF.

The V and J genes are TRBV5-8 and TRBJ1-5; D possibly corresponds to TRBD1 (5 bases). CDR1 is SGHTS, CDR2 YDEGEE, per germline. The V end was cut by 4 bases, the J end by 4 bases, with 15 bases between. CDR3 size: 15 residues. In DNA, the CDR3 is TGTGCCAGCAGCCTGATGGGGGTGCGGAATCAGCCCCAGCATTTT. Amino acids: CASSLMGVRNQPQHF. Combining the CDR3 with reference TRBV5-8 and TRBJ1-5 gives the whole variable domain EAGVTQSPTHLIKTRGQQATLRCSPISGHTSVYWYQQALGLGLQFLLWYDEGEERNRGNFPPRFSGRQFPNYSSELNVNALELEDSALYLCASSLMGVRNQPQHFGDGTRLSIL.

The chain has TRBV6-1 and TRBJ1-2; possibly TRBD1 for D (6 bases). Germline CDR1 reads MNHNS; CDR2 reads SASEGT. The V end was cut by 5 bases, the J end by 8 bases, with 21 bases between. The CDR3 is made up of 15 amino acids. CDR3 protein: CASSSQGSGIGGYTF. The CDR3 region has the DNA TGTGCCAGCAGTTCGCAGGGGTCCGGAATCGGGGGCTACACCTTC.

The CDR3 spells CATSFAVQGGNTIYF. DNA of the CDR3: TGTGCCACCAGCTTCGCCGTTCAAGGTGGAAACACCATATATTTT. The rearrangement links TRBV15 to TRBJ1-3; D is unresolved. CDR3 length equals 15 residues. Deletions cut 5 bases from V and 3 bases from J, with 14 bases between. Per the germline V gene, CDR1 is LNHNV and CDR2 is YYDKDF (reference sequence).

J is TRBJ1-4 and V is TRBV28; D unresolved. Trimming left V 7 bases short and J 3 bases short, with 12 bases between. The CDR3 is 14 amino acids. The germline V gene has CDR1 MDHEN and CDR2 SYDVKM. The chain's CDR3 is CASTLPSPNEKLFF. CDR3 DNA: TGTGCCAGCACCTTGCCGAGCCCTAATGAAAAACTGTTTTTT.

V and J are TRBV5-1 and TRBJ1-2, with D possibly matching TRBD1 (6 bases). CDR1 is SGHRS, CDR2 YFSETQ, per germline. This CDR3 spans 16 amino acids. V was clipped by 2 bases and J by 7 bases, with 21 bases between them. CDR3 sequence (DNA): TGCGCCAGCAGCTTCGACAGGCGGAATAGTAATTCTGGCTACACCTTC. This translates into CASSFDRRNSNSGYTF.

V is TRBV7-6 and J is TRBJ1-6, with D hard to call. The CDR3 is 15 residues long. Trimming pared 5 bases from V and 0 bases from J, leaving 8 bases between. Germline V CDR1 and CDR2: SGHVS, FNYEAQ. The CDR3, as DNA: TGTGCCAGCAGCGCGACGGTCTCCTATAATTCACCCCTCCACTTT. Amino acid sequence: CASSATVSYNSPLHF.

This rearrangement joins TRBV6-5 to TRBJ1-2, with no clear D. V lost 10 bases and J lost 5, with 17 bases in between. Germline CDR1 MNHEY, CDR2 SVGAGI. The length of the CDR3 is 13 residues. CDR3 coding DNA: TGTGCCACCTCGACACGTCTTCCATATGGCTACACCTTC. Residues: CATSTRLPYGYTF.

CDR3 protein: CASSYSGTGIYNEQFF. The CDR3 DNA reads as TGTGCCAGCAGTTACTCCGGGACAGGGATTTACAATGAGCAGTTCTTC. V is TRBV6-2 or TRBV6-3 and J is TRBJ2-1; 9 positions match TRBD1. The CDR3 sequence is 16 residues long. Germline lookup yields CDR1 MNHEY and CDR2 SVGEGT. After removal of 0 bases from V and 4 bases from J, the junction contained 4 bases not matched to a gene.